The T cell receptor beta chain under discussion was sequenced for a study of T cells after yellow fever vaccination. This clonotype has just a few counts. TCRdb processed the 5' RACE reads anew with MiXCR; each CDR3 protein has one entry. The sample shows around 530,000 distinct CDR3 sequences, roughly a sixth of them seen only once. Germline CDR1 LGHNT, CDR2 FRNRAP. J was trimmed by 4 bases and V by 0 bases; bases with no gene match: 7. The CDR3 loop spans 17 amino acids. The V call is TRBV12-5, the J call TRBJ2-2; 8 nucleotides match TRBD1. The source material was PBMCs, sampled less than 6 days after the first yellow fever vaccination. This clonotype was sampled from a man between 18 and 29 years old who received the YFV17D yellow fever vaccine. DNA of the CDR3: TGTGCTAGTGGTTTGGTACTTGACAGGGGAACCACCGGGGAGCTGTTTTTT. It codes for CASGLVLDRGTTGELFF.